The clone carrying this T cell receptor beta chain appeared many times. The data derive from a study of T cells in Graves' hyperthyroidism and ophthalmopathy. RNA transcripts provided the source from which TCR beta CDR3 regions were amplified. HTBI primers were used for first-round RT-PCR of the TCR CDR3. TCRdb reprocessed the multiplex PCR reads via MiXCR and lists one record per CDR3 protein. Here the sample spans around 350,000 distinct CDR3 sequences, under 20% being singletons. Hyperthyroidism had been newly diagnosed in patients aged 18 to 65, and its duration was under 2 months. Investigators excluded patients with uncontrolled infection, other autoimmune disease, pregnancy or lactation. PBMCs were collected from an approximately 10 ml volume of fresh peripheral blood. Trimming took 10 bases from V and 3 from J, leaving 10 bases between them. CDR3 length equals 13 residues.

This clonotype originated in a woman under 30 with Graves' hyperthyroidism. The sample taken for sequencing was blood. V usage is TRBV12-3 or TRBV12-4 and J usage is TRBJ2-6, with D possibly TRBD2 on 6 matching bases. CDR3 nucleotides: TGTGCCACCTCGGAGGGTGGGGCCAACGTCCTGACTTTC. It encodes CATSEGGANVLTF.